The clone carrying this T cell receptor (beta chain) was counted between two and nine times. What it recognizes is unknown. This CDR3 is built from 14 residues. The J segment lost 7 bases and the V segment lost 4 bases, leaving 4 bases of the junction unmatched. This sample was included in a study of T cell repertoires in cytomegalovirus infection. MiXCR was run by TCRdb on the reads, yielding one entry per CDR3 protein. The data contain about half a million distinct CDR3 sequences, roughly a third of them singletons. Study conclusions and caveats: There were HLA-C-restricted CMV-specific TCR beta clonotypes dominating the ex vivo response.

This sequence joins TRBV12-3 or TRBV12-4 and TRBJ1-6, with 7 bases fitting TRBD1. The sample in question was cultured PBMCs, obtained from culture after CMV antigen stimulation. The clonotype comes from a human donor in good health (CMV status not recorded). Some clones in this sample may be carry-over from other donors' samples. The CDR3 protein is CASSSTGANSPLHF. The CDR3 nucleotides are TGTGCCAGCAGTTCCACAGGGGCCAATTCACCCCTCCACTTT.